This T cell receptor beta chain was sequenced during a study of CD8 T cells in ankylosing spondylitis (dated by TCRdb to 2016 to 2017). For the study in its entirety: To find TCR variants linked to disease, the study profiled T cell receptor beta repertoires in ankylosing spondylitis patients and healthy donors. In total, the full study cohort was made up of about 99 healthy donors and 25 or so ankylosing spondylitis patients. Samples of peripheral blood were taken, and for ankylosing spondylitis patients, synovial fluid was collected as well.

With respect to this clonotype: The target of this receptor is not known. No quality values exist for individual bases; no much larger clone is one base distant.

The CDR1 and CDR2 encoded by the germline V gene (reference sequence) are DFQATT and SNEGSKA. Ends trimmed: V by 4 bases, J by 9 bases; bases unmatched to a gene: 8. The CDR3 measures 15 amino acids from cysteine to phenylalanine. Here the CDR3 DNA is all that survives: 45 bases in frame from base 1. The sequencer was an Illumina HiSeq 2500. Quantitative 5'-RACE with molecular barcodes was used to prepare TCR beta libraries. As for the original processing: A new computational method based on a probabilistic model of VDJ rearrangement was used to identify disease-linked TCR variants. TCRdb passed the public sequencing reads through fastp at Q25 and MiXCR, retaining productive beta sequences. Identical CDR3 proteins give one entry, which carries the most common genes and DNA. TCRdb, not the original authors, processed these V and J calls. The sample includes approximately 110,000 distinct CDR3 sequences, with less than 25% observed a single time. Roughly an eighth of the sample is in the top ten clones.

Synovial fluid samples were matched to blood samples from the same ankylosing spondylitis patients. Study-wide conclusions, independent of this receptor: Blood from ankylosing spondylitis patients appeared to be characterized by a TCR beta motif composed of several highly homologous amino acid variants. The disease-linked clones had a CD8+ phenotype and were found at relatively low frequencies in peripheral blood. Some motif variants had previously been reported in the synovial fluid and blood of reactive arthritis patients, which suggests shared mechanisms of disease initiation. The disease-linked clones were reported as significantly enriched in matched synovial fluid samples from ankylosing spondylitis patients.

This sequence uses TRBV20-1 and TRBJ2-1; 14 middle bases align to TRBD2. The sample taken for sequencing was synovial fluid, either unsorted or a sorted T cell fraction (not recorded which). This TCR was sampled from a male donor with ankylosing spondylitis. The base sequence is TGCAGTGCTAAGGGACTAGCGGGAGAAGCTCCTGAGCAGTTCTTC. Its amino acids are CSAKGLAGEAPEQFF.